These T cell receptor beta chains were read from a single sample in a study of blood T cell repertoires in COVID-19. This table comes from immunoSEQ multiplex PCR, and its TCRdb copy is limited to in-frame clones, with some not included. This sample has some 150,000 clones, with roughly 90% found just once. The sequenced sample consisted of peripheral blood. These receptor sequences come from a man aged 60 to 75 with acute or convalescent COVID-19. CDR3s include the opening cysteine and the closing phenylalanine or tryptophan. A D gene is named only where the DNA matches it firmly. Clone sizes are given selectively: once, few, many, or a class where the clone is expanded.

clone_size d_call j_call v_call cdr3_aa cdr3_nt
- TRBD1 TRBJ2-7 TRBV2 CASRQGDEQYF TGTGCCAGCAGGCAGGGGGACGAGCAGTACTTC
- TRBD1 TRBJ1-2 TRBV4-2 CASSQVGDRGSYGYTF TGTGCCAGCAGCCAAGTAGGGGACAGAGGATCCTATGGCTACACCTTC
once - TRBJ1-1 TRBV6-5 CASSLRENTEAFF TGTGCCAGCAGTTTACGGGAGAACACTGAAGCTTTCTTT
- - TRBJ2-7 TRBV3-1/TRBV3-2 CASSQGDYEQYF TGTGCCAGCAGCCAAGGAGATTACGAGCAGTACTTC
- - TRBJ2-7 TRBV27 CASSFVKADSSYEQYF TGTGCCAGCAGTTTTGTGAAGGCGGACAGCTCCTACGAGCAGTACTTC
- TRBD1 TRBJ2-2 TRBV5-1 CASSVRTGVNTGELFF TGCGCCAGCAGCGTCCGGACAGGGGTTAACACCGGGGAGCTGTTTTTT
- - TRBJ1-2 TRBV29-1 CSASGDSLSNYGYTF TGCAGCGCGAGTGGTGACAGCCTTTCTAACTATGGCTACACCTTC
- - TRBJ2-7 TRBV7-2 CASSLRYGFEQYF TGTGCCAGCAGCTTAAGGTACGGGTTTGAGCAGTACTTC
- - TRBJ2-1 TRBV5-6 CASTFGSTGYDNEQFF TGTGCCAGCACCTTTGGAAGTACAGGGTATGACAATGAGCAGTTCTTC
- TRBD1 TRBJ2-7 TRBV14 CASSHGRGLYEQYF TGTGCCAGCAGCCACGGCAGGGGGCTCTACGAGCAGTACTTC
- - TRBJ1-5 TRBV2 CASSFQGLGNQPQHF TGTGCCAGCAGTTTTCAGGGGTTGGGCAATCAGCCCCAGCATTTT
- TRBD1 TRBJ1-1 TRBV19 CASSITGGTEAFF TGTGCCAGTAGTATCACAGGGGGGACTGAAGCTTTCTTT
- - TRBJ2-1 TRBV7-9 CASHSKTAASYNEQFF TGTGCCAGCCATTCCAAGACGGCGGCCTCCTACAATGAGCAGTTCTTC